This is a list of T cell receptor beta chains from one sample in a study of beta chain features in type 1 diabetes. The method was immunoSEQ multiplex PCR; TCRdb's version includes in-frame clones alone and lacks a portion of them. Here the sample spans 200,000 to 300,000 clones, roughly 21% being singletons. Sequenced input: naive CD4+ T cells from blood. Receptors were obtained from a woman aged 40 to 50 with type 1 diabetes. Both conserved end residues are part of each CDR3. D genes are given only for firm matches. Expanded clones get a size class; other rows say once, few or many, or leave the size out.

V gene: TRBV5-1
D gene: NA
J gene: TRBJ2-3
clone size: NA
CDR3 length: 12
CDR3 DNA: TGCGCCAGCAGCTTTGACAGCGATACGCAGTATTTT
CDR3 protein: CASSFDSDTQYF

V gene: TRBV29-1
D gene: TRBD1
J gene: TRBJ2-3
clone size: few
CDR3 length: 14
CDR3 DNA: TGCAGCGCTACGGGACAGGGTAACCCAGATACGCAGTATTTT
CDR3 protein: CSATGQGNPDTQYF

V gene: TRBV9
D gene: NA
J gene: TRBJ2-2
clone size: few
CDR3 length: 13
CDR3 DNA: TGTGCCAGCAGCGTAGAGGGGACCGGGGAGCTGTTTTTT
CDR3 protein: CASSVEGTGELFF

V gene: TRBV18
D gene: TRBD1
J gene: TRBJ2-5
clone size: NA
CDR3 length: 15
CDR3 DNA: TGTGCCAGCTCACCTCCGGGACAGGGACAAGAGACCCAGTACTTC
CDR3 protein: CASSPPGQGQETQYF

V gene: TRBV30
D gene: NA
J gene: TRBJ2-1
clone size: NA
CDR3 length: 12
CDR3 DNA: TGTGCCTGGAGTGTACTGAGTTTAGAGCAGTTCTTC
CDR3 protein: CAWSVLSLEQFF

V gene: TRBV5-1
D gene: NA
J gene: TRBJ1-1
clone size: NA
CDR3 length: 14
CDR3 DNA: TGCGCCAGCAGCTCGGGGGGAGTGAACACTGAAGCTTTCTTT
CDR3 protein: CASSSGGVNTEAFF

V gene: TRBV19
D gene: TRBD1
J gene: TRBJ1-5
clone size: few
CDR3 length: 15
CDR3 DNA: TGTGCCAGTAGTAGACAGGGAAGTAGCAATCAGCCCCAGCATTTT
CDR3 protein: CASSRQGSSNQPQHF

V gene: TRBV5-1
D gene: NA
J gene: TRBJ2-3
clone size: NA
CDR3 length: 14
CDR3 DNA: TGCGCCAGCAGCTCCGGGATGGAGGCAGATACGCAGTATTTT
CDR3 protein: CASSSGMEADTQYF

V gene: TRBV18
D gene: NA
J gene: TRBJ1-1
clone size: NA
CDR3 length: 13
CDR3 DNA: TGTGCCAGCTCAACTGGGGCTATCACTGAAGCTTTCTTT
CDR3 protein: CASSTGAITEAFF

V gene: TRBV30
D gene: TRBD1
J gene: TRBJ2-1
clone size: NA
CDR3 length: 15
CDR3 DNA: TGTGCCTGTATTACAACAGGGGTTTCCGACAATGAGCAGTTCTTC
CDR3 protein: CACITTGVSDNEQFF

V gene: TRBV30
D gene: TRBD2
J gene: TRBJ2-3
clone size: NA
CDR3 length: 14
CDR3 DNA: TGTGCCTGCCGCACTAGCGGGAGCACAGATACGCAGTATTTT
CDR3 protein: CACRTSGSTDTQYF

V gene: TRBV4-1
D gene: NA
J gene: TRBJ1-5
clone size: few
CDR3 length: 17
CDR3 DNA: TGCGCCAGCAGTCCCTTGGCCCGGGTAGATAGCAATCAGCCCCAGCATTTT
CDR3 protein: CASSPLARVDSNQPQHF

V gene: TRBV29-1
D gene: TRBD2
J gene: TRBJ2-7
clone size: few
CDR3 length: 14
CDR3 DNA: TGCAGCGTTGAGTCAGCGGGAGCCTCCTACGAGCAGTACTTC
CDR3 protein: CSVESAGASYEQYF

V gene: TRBV7-2
D gene: NA
J gene: TRBJ1-2
clone size: few
CDR3 length: 14
CDR3 DNA: TGTGCCAGCAGCTTAGAGGCGGCTAACTATGGCTACACCTTC
CDR3 protein: CASSLEAANYGYTF

V gene: TRBV5-1
D gene: TRBD1
J gene: TRBJ1-1
clone size: few
CDR3 length: 14
CDR3 DNA: TGCGCCAGCAGCCCGGACAGGACTAACACTGAAGCTTTCTTT
CDR3 protein: CASSPDRTNTEAFF

V gene: TRBV7-9
D gene: TRBD2
J gene: TRBJ2-3
clone size: NA
CDR3 length: 16
CDR3 DNA: TGTGCCAGCAGCCCCCGAAACCAGCGGGAGCGGCATACGCAGTATTTT
CDR3 protein: CASSPRNQRERHTQYF

V gene: TRBV4-2
D gene: TRBD2
J gene: TRBJ2-1
clone size: NA
CDR3 length: 17
CDR3 DNA: TGTGCCAGCAGCCCGGGACTAGCGGGGGTTCTTTACAATGAGCAGTTCTTC
CDR3 protein: CASSPGLAGVLYNEQFF

V gene: TRBV9
D gene: NA
J gene: TRBJ2-7
clone size: NA
CDR3 length: 13
CDR3 DNA: TGTGCCAGCAGCGTAGGCCCGGGGGACGAGCAGTACTTC
CDR3 protein: CASSVGPGDEQYF

V gene: TRBV7-9
D gene: NA
J gene: TRBJ1-2
clone size: NA
CDR3 length: 14
CDR3 DNA: TGTGCCAGCAGCTTAATTGAAGGGGGGGATGGCTACACCTTC
CDR3 protein: CASSLIEGGDGYTF

V gene: TRBV30
D gene: NA
J gene: TRBJ2-2
clone size: NA
CDR3 length: 14
CDR3 DNA: TGTGCCTGGAGTAGTGTGGCGGCCACCGGGGAGCTGTTTTTT
CDR3 protein: CAWSSVAATGELFF

V gene: TRBV28
D gene: NA
J gene: TRBJ2-3
clone size: few
CDR3 length: 14
CDR3 DNA: TGTGCCAGCAGTTCCCCCAGGGGTCCAGATACGCAGTATTTT
CDR3 protein: CASSSPRGPDTQYF

V gene: TRBV7-8
D gene: TRBD2
J gene: TRBJ2-5
clone size: few
CDR3 length: 17
CDR3 DNA: TGTGCCAGCAGCTTAGGAGTTAGGTCTAGCGGCCAAGAGACCCAGTACTTC
CDR3 protein: CASSLGVRSSGQETQYF

V gene: TRBV30
D gene: NA
J gene: TRBJ2-3
clone size: NA
CDR3 length: 12
CDR3 DNA: TGTGCTCGGGGGATCAGCACAGATACGCAGTATTTT
CDR3 protein: CARGISTDTQYF

V gene: TRBV27
D gene: NA
J gene: TRBJ1-2
clone size: few
CDR3 length: 15
CDR3 DNA: TGTGCCAGCAGTCCGGGACTAGGAGGGAACTATGGCTACACCTTC
CDR3 protein: CASSPGLGGNYGYTF

V gene: TRBV2
D gene: NA
J gene: TRBJ2-2
clone size: NA
CDR3 length: 16
CDR3 DNA: TGTGCCAGCAGTGAACTGGGCAGGGCGAACACCGGGGAGCTGTTTTTT
CDR3 protein: CASSELGRANTGELFF

V gene: TRBV27
D gene: NA
J gene: TRBJ1-2
clone size: few
CDR3 length: 14
CDR3 DNA: TGTGCCAGCAGACCAGGGCGGGACCTCTATGGCTACACCTTC
CDR3 protein: CASRPGRDLYGYTF

V gene: TRBV7-9
D gene: NA
J gene: TRBJ2-1
clone size: NA
CDR3 length: 18
CDR3 DNA: TGTGCCAGCAGCTTAGGTTACCTCAGGGTTAGCTCCTACAATGAGCAGTTCTTC
CDR3 protein: CASSLGYLRVSSYNEQFF

V gene: TRBV9
D gene: TRBD1
J gene: TRBJ1-2
clone size: NA
CDR3 length: 14
CDR3 DNA: TGTGCCAGCAGCGTAGAGAACAGGGGGGAGGGCTACACCTTC
CDR3 protein: CASSVENRGEGYTF

V gene: TRBV7-2
D gene: TRBD1
J gene: TRBJ2-7
clone size: few
CDR3 length: 15
CDR3 DNA: TGTGCCAGCAGCTTAGTTGGGACAGGGACCTACGAGCAGTACTTC
CDR3 protein: CASSLVGTGTYEQYF

V gene: TRBV5-4
D gene: TRBD2
J gene: TRBJ2-3
clone size: few
CDR3 length: 16
CDR3 DNA: TGTGCCAGCAGCTCCCTGGGTAGCGGGCCGACAGATACGCAGTATTTT
CDR3 protein: CASSSLGSGPTDTQYF